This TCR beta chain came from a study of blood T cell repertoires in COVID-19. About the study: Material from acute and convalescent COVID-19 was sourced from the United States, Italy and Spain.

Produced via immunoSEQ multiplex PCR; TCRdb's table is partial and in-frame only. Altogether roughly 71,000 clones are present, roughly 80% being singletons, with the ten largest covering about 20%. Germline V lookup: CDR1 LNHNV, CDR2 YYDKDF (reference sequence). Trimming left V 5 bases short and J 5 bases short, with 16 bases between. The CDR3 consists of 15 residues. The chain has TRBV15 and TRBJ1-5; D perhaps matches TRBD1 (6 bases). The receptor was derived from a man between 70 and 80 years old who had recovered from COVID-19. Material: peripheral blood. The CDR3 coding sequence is TGTGCCACCAGCCGGGGGAGGGGGGCCGATCAGCCCCAGCATTTT. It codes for CATSRGRGADQPQHF.